This TCR beta chain was documented in a study of blood T cell repertoires in COVID-19. About the research overall: The United States, Italy and Spain provided the acute and convalescent COVID-19 samples.

The V gene's germline CDR1 is LNHDA and CDR2 SQIVND (reference sequence). V was trimmed by 0 bases and J by 0 bases, leaving 9 bases between them. This CDR3 has 15 residues. Authors' processing steps: Estimation of nucleated cell counts was performed using reference gene primer amplification. Assay: immunoSEQ multiplex PCR; the TCRdb copy retains only in-frame clones and omits some. That table furnishes V, J and clone size, whereas the DNA furnished D and trimming. The repertoire holds fewer than 150,000 clones, with about 91% as singletons. The source is a human donor in a cohort sampled during active COVID-19. Sequenced material: peripheral blood. The chain is built from TRBV19 and TRBJ2-7; D unresolved. CDR3 coding DNA: TGTGCCAGTAGTATAGACCATCCGAGCTCCTACGAGCAGTACTTC. It yields the protein CASSIDHPSSYEQYF.